This T cell receptor (beta chain) is from a study of human T cells and chemical hapten exposure. CDR3 length: 17 residues. CDR1 is MNHEY, CDR2 SVGEGT, per germline. Trimming removed 2 bases from V and 0 bases from J, with 16 bases in between. General observations from the study: The formation of large CDR3 similarity clusters by expanded TCRs significantly exceeded that of controls. TCRs at a frequency above 1 in 1000 stayed unchanged with DPC sensitization.

About this clonotype: Its cognate antigen is unknown.

Time point reported: patch test 1, 2 weeks after DPC sensitization. Treatment specified: therapeutic diphenylcyclopropenone sensitization with weekly scalp DPC. Samples of blood were obtained prior to the application of each patch test. Authors' data handling: Samples contained a median of about 96,000 TCRs, with a range of 23,224 to 690,600. TCRdb re-analysed the RACE reads in MiXCR, keeping a single row per CDR3 protein. In this record, the V and J calls reflect TCRdb's handling and not the investigators' own analysis. The sample lists 95,000 or so distinct CDR3 sequences, more than 9% occurring once.

This specimen was whole blood, taken in connection with sensitization to the hapten diphenylcyclopropenone (DPC). This clonotype originated in a man aged 35 to 55 with alopecia areata. Some clones in this sample may be carry-over from other donors' samples. The rearrangement links TRBV6-2 or TRBV6-3 to TRBJ1-1; D ambiguous. CDR3 bases: TGTGCCAGCAGTTACGGGGAAAGCTGGCACCTGAACACTGAAGCTTTCTTT. Translating it yields CASSYGESWHLNTEAFF.